This TCR beta chain stems from a study of post-analysis software for immune sequencing data. V lost 4 bases, J lost 3 bases, and 9 bases stayed unmatched. Germline V gene lookup returns CDR1 DFQATT and CDR2 SNEGSKA (reference sequence). The CDR3 has 15 amino acids. The TCR beta cDNA libraries carried unique molecular identifiers. TCRdb re-analysed the PCR reads in MiXCR, keeping a single row per CDR3 protein. The sample lists about 820,000 distinct CDR3 sequences; 53% were seen once. As concerns this clonotype: What it recognizes is unknown.

Points from the study as a whole: About five TRBV segments (TRBV5-6, TRBV5-1 and TRBV20-1 among them) occurred more frequently in patients than in controls. F measure clustering grouped samples strongly by preparation batch.

Sequenced sample: blood. The chain combines TRBV20-1 with TRBJ1-2; 9 bases fit TRBD1. The source of this sequence is a girl under 18 with multiple sclerosis. CDR3 residues: CSATPHRGRHYGYTF. CDR3 sequence (DNA): TGCAGTGCTACGCCCCACAGGGGGCGCCACTATGGCTACACCTTC.